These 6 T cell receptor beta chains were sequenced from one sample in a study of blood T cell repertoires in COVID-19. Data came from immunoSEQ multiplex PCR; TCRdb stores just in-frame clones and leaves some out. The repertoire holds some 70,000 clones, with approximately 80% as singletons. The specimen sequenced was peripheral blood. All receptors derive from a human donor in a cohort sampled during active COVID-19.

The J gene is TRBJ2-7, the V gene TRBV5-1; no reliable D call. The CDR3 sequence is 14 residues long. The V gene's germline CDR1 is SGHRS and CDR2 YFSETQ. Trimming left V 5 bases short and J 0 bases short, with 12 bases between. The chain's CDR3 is CASRNQVSSYEQYF. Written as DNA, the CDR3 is TGCGCCAGCAGAAACCAGGTGAGCTCCTACGAGCAGTACTTC.

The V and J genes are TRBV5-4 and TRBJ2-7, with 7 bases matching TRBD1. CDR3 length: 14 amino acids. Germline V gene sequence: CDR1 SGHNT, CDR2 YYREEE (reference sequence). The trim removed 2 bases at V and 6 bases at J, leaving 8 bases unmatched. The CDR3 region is CASSFDRVMSEQYV. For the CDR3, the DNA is TGTGCCAGCAGCTTCGACAGGGTAATGAGCGAGCAGTACGTC.

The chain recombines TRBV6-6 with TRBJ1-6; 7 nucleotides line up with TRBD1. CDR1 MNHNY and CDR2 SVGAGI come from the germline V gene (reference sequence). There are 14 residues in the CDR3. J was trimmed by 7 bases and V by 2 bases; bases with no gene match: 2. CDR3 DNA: TGTGCCAGCAGTTACCAGGGGGGAAATTCACCCCTCCACTTT. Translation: CASSYQGGNSPLHF.

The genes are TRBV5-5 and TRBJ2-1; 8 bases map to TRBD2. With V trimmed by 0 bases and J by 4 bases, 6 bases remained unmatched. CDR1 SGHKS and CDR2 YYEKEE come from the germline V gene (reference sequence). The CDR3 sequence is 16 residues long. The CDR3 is CASSLEGSGAYNEQFF. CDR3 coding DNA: TGTGCCAGCAGCTTGGAGGGTAGCGGGGCTTACAATGAGCAGTTCTTC.

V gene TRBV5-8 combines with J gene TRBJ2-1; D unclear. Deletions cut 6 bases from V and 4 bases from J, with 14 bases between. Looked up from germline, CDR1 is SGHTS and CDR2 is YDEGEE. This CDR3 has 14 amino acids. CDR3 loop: CASKSRRSYNEQFF. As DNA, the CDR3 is TGTGCCAGCAAATCGAGGCGGTCTTACAATGAGCAGTTCTTC.

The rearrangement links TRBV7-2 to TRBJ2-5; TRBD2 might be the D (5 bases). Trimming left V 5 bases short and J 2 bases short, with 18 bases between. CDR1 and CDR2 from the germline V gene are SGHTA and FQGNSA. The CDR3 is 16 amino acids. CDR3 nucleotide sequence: TGTGCCAGCAGCCCCAGGTACCTCCGGGGACAAGAGACCCAGTACTTC. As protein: CASSPRYLRGQETQYF.